The next 3 T cell receptor beta chains were all read from a single sample in a study of blood T cell repertoires in COVID-19. Using immunoSEQ multiplex PCR, the repertoire was profiled, and TCRdb retains in-frame clones only, with some absent. Of hundreds of thousands of clones listed, approximately 79% are singletons. The source material was PBMCs or T cells enriched from blood (not recorded which). The source is a man aged 30 to 45 with acute COVID-19.

The rearrangement links TRBV6-1 to TRBJ2-1, with D possibly being TRBD2 (6 bases). The V end lost 4 bases, the J end lost 2 bases, and 15 bases lay between the germline ends. Germline CDR1 is MNHNS and CDR2 is SASEGT. The CDR3 is made up of 16 amino acids. The CDR3 DNA reads as TGTGCCAGCAGTGGTGGGCCGGGGACTCCCTACAATGAGCAGTTCTTC. Amino acids: CASSGGPGTPYNEQFF.

This chain uses TRBV24-1 with TRBJ2-3, with D possibly being TRBD2 (6 bases). Germline V gene data show CDR1 as KGHDR and CDR2 as SFDVKD. The CDR3 contains 14 residues. V was clipped by 4 bases and J by 8 bases, with 15 bases between them. DNA of the CDR3: TGTGCCACCAGTGAGACTAGAACCTCGGGTACGCAGTATTTT. This encodes CATSETRTSGTQYF.

The chain combines TRBV6-1 with TRBJ1-5; 11 bases match TRBD1. V shed 3 bases, J shed 3 bases, and the junction held 4 bases outside the gene matches. CDR1 is MNHNS, CDR2 SASEGT, per germline. CDR3 length: 16 amino acids. The CDR3 sequence is CASSDRTGGPNQPQHF. CDR3 DNA: TGTGCCAGCAGTGACAGGACAGGGGGCCCCAATCAGCCCCAGCATTTT.